Below, 25 T cell receptor beta chains from the same sample are listed, as sequenced in a study of blood T cells in healthy people across ages. PCR was performed a second time for about 7 to 11 cycles using a sample-barcoded 5' primer and a J-beta primer mix. MiXCR was run by TCRdb on the 5' RACE reads, yielding one entry per CDR3 protein. The sample has hundreds of thousands of distinct CDR3 sequences, 29% seen once. Sequenced sample: blood. All receptors derive from a woman of 80 years or more in good health.

This clonotype was counted at least ten times. The chain uses TRBV3-1 and TRBJ1-2; weak D call: TRBD1 (5 bases). This CDR3 spans 14 amino acids. V was clipped by 3 bases and J by 2 bases, with 10 bases between them. Germline V gene data show CDR1 as LGHDT and CDR2 as YNNKEL (reference sequence). This CDR3 is CASSHQGWNYGYTF. In DNA form, the CDR3 reads TGTGCCAGCAGCCACCAGGGATGGAACTATGGCTACACCTTC. The complete variable domain, with remaining parts taken from reference TRBV3-1 and TRBJ1-2, reads DTAVSQTPKYLVTQMGNDKSIKCEQNLGHDTMYWYKQDSKKFLKIMFSYNNKELIINETVPNRFSPKSPDKAHLNLHINSLELGDSAVYFCASSHQGWNYGYTFGSGTRLTVV.

This clonotype was seen repeatedly, ten times or more. This chain links TRBV24-1 with TRBJ2-7; TRBD1 matches at 11 bases. This CDR3 is 17 amino acids long. The trim removed 5 bases at V and 0 bases at J, leaving 8 bases unmatched. Germline-derived CDR1 and CDR2 are KGHDR and SFDVKD. The CDR3 is CATSVGWTGGLSYEQYF. The CDR3 nucleotides are TGTGCCACCAGTGTCGGGTGGACAGGGGGCCTCTCCTACGAGCAGTACTTC.

The V and J genes are TRBV21-1 and TRBJ2-2; the tabulated D call, TRBD1, remains unverified against the DNA. TRBV21-1 is classified as a pseudogene. This CDR3 contains 17 residues. CDR3 nucleotides: TGTGCCAGCAGCACCCCTCCCCCCCTAGGGGGCCTCGGGGAGCTGTTTTTT. Translation gives CASSTPPPLGGLGELFF.

This clonotype was found a few times. This chain uses TRBV11-3 with TRBJ1-1; the match to TRBD1 covers 8 bases. With V trimmed by 5 bases and J by 0 bases, 8 bases remained unmatched. CDR3 length: 16 amino acids. Germline CDR1 is SGHNT and CDR2 is YENEEA. The CDR3 protein is CASSPGQGGVNTEAFF. The CDR3 DNA follows: TGTGCCAGCAGCCCCGGACAGGGCGGCGTGAACACTGAAGCTTTCTTT.

This clonotype was seen ten or more times. The gene calls are TRBV29-1 and TRBJ2-5; D is possibly TRBD2 (5 bases). The CDR3 is made up of 14 amino acids. Trimming took 6 bases from V and 7 from J, leaving 21 bases between them. Germline CDR1 and CDR2: SQVTM and ANQGSEA. This CDR3 is CSVAFGGPKATQYF. The DNA of the CDR3 is TGCAGCGTGGCTTTTGGAGGCCCCAAGGCGACCCAGTACTTC. The entire variable domain, with the rest obtained from reference TRBV29-1 and TRBJ2-5, is as follows: SAVISQKPSRDICQRGTSLTIQCQVDSQVTMMFWYRQQPGQSLTLIATANQGSEATYESGFVIDKFPISRPNLTFSTLTVSNMSPEDSSIYLCSVAFGGPKATQYFGPGTRLLVL.

This clonotype was detected ten times or more. V gene TRBV6-5 combines with J gene TRBJ2-3; 7 nucleotides match TRBD1. Germline V CDR1 and CDR2: MNHEY, SVGAGI. The V gene end was trimmed by 8 bases and the J gene end by 6 bases; junction bases not matched to a gene: 17. The length of the CDR3 is 16 residues. CDR3 nucleotide sequence: TGTGCCAGCGTTACAGGGGCCCTGGCTTTCCTTGATACGCAGTATTTT. It translates to CASVTGALAFLDTQYF.

As to this clonotype: This may come from a read error, since a much larger clone is one base off. Here the CDR3 reads CASSAGTSGFQETQFF. The CDR3 DNA sequence: TGTGCCAGCAGTGCTGGGACTAGCGGCTTTCAAGAGACCCAGTTCTTC. The chain couples TRBV2 to TRBJ2-5; 11 bases match TRBD2. The DNA matches TRBJ2-1 better at its end, which makes the J call doubtful. Germline V gene data show CDR1 as SNHLY and CDR2 as FYNNEI. The CDR3 has 16 residues.

Regarding this clonotype: The germline gene is not matched at one end of the junction; a read error may be the cause. The genes are TRBV28 and TRBJ1-5; D uncertain. CDR1 and CDR2 from the germline V gene are MDHEN and SYDVKM. This CDR3 has 16 amino acids. The CDR3 nucleotides are TGTGCCAGCAGTTTAATGCGGACGATGCGGAATCAGTCCCAGCATTTT. Its translation is CASSLMRTMRNQSQHF.

Ten or more counts support this clonotype. The V and J genes are TRBV12-3 or TRBV12-4 and TRBJ2-5, with D perhaps TRBD1 (6 bases). V gave up 2 bases and J gave up 6 bases, with 16 bases separating them. There are 15 residues in the CDR3. The DNA of the CDR3 is TGTGCCAGCAGTTTAAGTCAGGGGAATTTAAAGACCCAGTACTTC. As protein: CASSLSQGNLKTQYF.

This clonotype was counted once. The junction and the germline gene differ at one end; a read error may be behind it. The chain recombines TRBV20-1 with TRBJ2-7, with unresolved D. This CDR3 has 14 residues. The germline V gene encodes CDR1 DFQATT and CDR2 SNEGSKA (reference sequence). In nucleotides, the CDR3 is TGCAGTGCTAGAGGGGATCCAAACCCCTACGAGCGGTACTTC. Its translation: CSARGDPNPYERYF.

Only a few counts were recorded for this clonotype. The CDR3 sequence is CASSYAGGGADNEQFF. The CDR3 coding sequence is TGTGCCAGCAGTTATGCAGGCGGGGGGGCTGACAATGAGCAGTTCTTC. The V gene is TRBV6-6, the J gene TRBJ2-1; the match to TRBD2 covers 9 bases. V lost 3 bases, J lost 5 bases, and 8 bases stayed unmatched. Germline V gives CDR1 MNHNY, CDR2 SVGAGI (reference sequence). The CDR3 is 16 residues long.

At least ten counts were recorded for this clonotype. V gene TRBV5-1 combines with J gene TRBJ1-4, with D unresolved. The V gene's germline CDR1 is SGHRS and CDR2 YFSETQ. V was cut by 0 bases and J by 2 bases, with 11 bases left in between. The CDR3 is made up of 16 amino acids. The CDR3 protein is CASSLGLVGTNEKLFF. For the CDR3, the DNA is TGCGCCAGCAGCTTGGGCTTAGTAGGGACTAATGAAAAACTGTTTTTT.

The V call is TRBV27, the J call TRBJ2-2; D gene uncertain. With 6 bases removed from V and 1 base from J, the gap between germline ends came to 12 bases. Germline V gene lookup returns CDR1 MNHEY and CDR2 SMNVEV (reference sequence). The CDR3 consists of 15 residues. CDR3 in DNA: TGTGCCAGCAGCGTCCAGGAGTTGAACACCGGGGAGCTGTTTTTT. This translates into CASSVQELNTGELFF.

This clonotype was observed at least ten times. The chain has TRBV5-1 and TRBJ2-1; tentatively, D is TRBD2 (7 bases). Per germline, CDR1 SGHRS and CDR2 YFSETQ. The CDR3 runs to 15 residues. Deletions cut 0 bases from V and 6 bases from J, with 13 bases between. The DNA of the CDR3 is TGCGCCAGCAGCTTGGGGCTAGGGGGGGTCAATGAGCAGTTCTTC. This gives the protein CASSLGLGGVNEQFF.

This chain links TRBV30 with TRBJ2-5; 10 bases are shared with TRBD1. Germline loops: CDR1 GTSNPN, CDR2 SVGIG (reference sequence). V was pared by 0 bases and J by 3 bases, with 4 bases of the junction left unmatched. This CDR3 region has 15 residues. This CDR3 is CAWSVDRGREETQYF. The CDR3, as DNA: TGTGCCTGGAGTGTCGACAGGGGGCGCGAAGAGACCCAGTACTTC. The complete variable domain, with remaining parts taken from reference TRBV30 and TRBJ2-5, reads SQTIHQWPATLVQPVGSPLSLECTVEGTSNPNLYWYRQAAGRGLQLLFYSVGIGQISSEVPQNLSASRPQDRQFILSSKKLLLSDSGFYLCAWSVDRGREETQYFGPGTRLLVL.

A note on this clonotype: A read error may explain this, as a much larger clone is one base away. This chain links TRBV27 with TRBJ2-7; 14 nucleotides line up with TRBD2. Germline CDR1 is MNHEY and CDR2 is SMNVEV (reference sequence). Losses at the gene ends were 5 bases for V and 7 bases for J; bases not matched to a gene: 19. CDR3 size: 19 residues. In DNA, the CDR3 is TGTGCCAGCAGTAGACGGACTAGCGGGGGGTCATACATATACAATGAGCAGTACTTC. It specifies CASSRRTSGGSYIYNEQYF.

About this clonotype itself: The germline gene is not matched at one end of the junction; a read error may be the cause. V is TRBV11-3 and J is TRBJ2-7; D might be TRBD1 (6 bases). CDR1 is SGHNT, CDR2 YENEEA, per germline. The CDR3 is made up of 14 amino acids. CDR3 protein: CAGSFSGATSEQYF. CDR3 sequence (DNA): TGTGCCGGCAGCTTTTCAGGGGCGACCTCCGAGCAGTACTTC.

The chain combines TRBV7-2 with TRBJ2-7; D is uncertain. Trimming removed 3 bases at V and 4 bases at J, with 10 bases between. The CDR3 has 13 residues. The V gene's germline CDR1 is SGHTA and CDR2 FQGNSA. CDR3 nucleotide sequence: TGTGCCAGCAGCTTGAACGGTAAATACGAGCAGTACTTC. Its protein is CASSLNGKYEQYF.

This chain links TRBV7-2 with TRBJ2-7, with 8 bases fitting TRBD1. CDR3 length: 13 residues. Germline assignment: CDR1 SGHTA and CDR2 FQGNSA. V was clipped by 5 bases and J by 5 bases; unmatched bases: 5. The CDR3 nucleotides are TGTGCCAGCAGCACCCGGACAGGGAACGAGCAGTACTTC. This sequence encodes CASSTRTGNEQYF. The full variable domain, completed using reference TRBV7-2 and TRBJ2-7, is GAGVSQSPSNKVTEKGKDVELRCDPISGHTALYWYRQSLGQGLEFLIYFQGNSAPDKSGLPSDRFSAERTGGSVSTLTIQRTQQEDSAVYLCASSTRTGNEQYFGPGTRLTVT.

On this clonotype itself: A much more abundant neighbour one base away suggests this may be a read error. The chain combines TRBV6-1 with TRBJ2-3, with TRBD1 matching 12 bases. Germline loops: CDR1 MNHNS, CDR2 SASEGT. The CDR3 is 13 residues long. The CDR3 region is CASREGTGGTQYF. The CDR3 DNA reads as TGTGCCAGCAGGGAAGGGACAGGGGGCACGCAGTATTTT.

The chain recombines TRBV14 with TRBJ2-7; 8 bases match TRBD1. The CDR3 extends over 15 amino acids. With V trimmed by 1 base and J by 2 bases, 4 bases remained unmatched. Per germline, CDR1 SGHDN and CDR2 FVKESK. The CDR3 reads CASSQVDRGTYEQYF. The CDR3 nucleotides read TGTGCCAGCAGCCAAGTCGACAGGGGAACCTACGAGCAGTACTTC. The variable domain in full, with the rest retrieved from reference TRBV14 and TRBJ2-7, is EAGVTQFPSHSVIEKGQTVTLRCDPISGHDNLYWYRRVMGKEIKFLLHFVKESKQDESGMPNNRFLAERTGGTYSTLKVQPAELEDSGVYFCASSQVDRGTYEQYFGPGTRLTVT.

This clonotype was picked up many times. The chain links TRBV5-5 to TRBJ2-1, with D possibly matching TRBD2 (6 bases). The CDR3 is made up of 15 amino acids. Trimming left V 3 bases short and J 2 bases short, with 12 bases between. The germline gives CDR1 SGHKS, CDR2 YYEKEE (reference sequence). CDR3 residues: CASSSRGTPYNEQFF. CDR3 in DNA: TGTGCCAGCAGCTCTCGCGGGACGCCCTACAATGAGCAGTTCTTC.

A remark on this clonotype: One base away lies a much larger clone, so this may be a sequencing read error. J is TRBJ2-6 and V is TRBV5-1; D might be TRBD1 (6 bases). CDR3 length: 17 amino acids. CDR1 SGHRS and CDR2 YFSETQ come from the germline V gene. CDR3 protein: CASSLALGATGANVRTF. DNA for the CDR3: TGCGCCAGCAGCTTGGCTCTGGGGGCGACTGGGGCCAACGTCCGGACTTTC.

Ten or more counts support this clonotype. The chain joins TRBV6-2 or TRBV6-3 to TRBJ2-7, with D uncertain. Per the germline V gene, CDR1 is MNHEY and CDR2 is SVGEGT. The CDR3 sequence is 15 residues long. Deletions cut 7 bases from V and 2 bases from J, with 18 bases between. The CDR3 sequence is CASTLQPGYPYEQYF. CDR3 nucleotides: TGTGCCAGCACCCTACAACCGGGTTATCCCTACGAGCAGTACTTC.

This clonotype was counted at least ten times. The chain uses TRBV5-5 and TRBJ2-7, with 11 bases identical to TRBD2. V trimming: 3 bases; J trimming: 4 bases; junction bases outside the gene matches: 3. This CDR3 is built from 14 residues. Germline V gene data show CDR1 as SGHKS and CDR2 as YYEKEE (reference sequence). The CDR3 loop is CASSSSGGQYEQYF. DNA for the CDR3: TGTGCCAGCAGCTCTAGCGGGGGGCAGTACGAGCAGTACTTC.